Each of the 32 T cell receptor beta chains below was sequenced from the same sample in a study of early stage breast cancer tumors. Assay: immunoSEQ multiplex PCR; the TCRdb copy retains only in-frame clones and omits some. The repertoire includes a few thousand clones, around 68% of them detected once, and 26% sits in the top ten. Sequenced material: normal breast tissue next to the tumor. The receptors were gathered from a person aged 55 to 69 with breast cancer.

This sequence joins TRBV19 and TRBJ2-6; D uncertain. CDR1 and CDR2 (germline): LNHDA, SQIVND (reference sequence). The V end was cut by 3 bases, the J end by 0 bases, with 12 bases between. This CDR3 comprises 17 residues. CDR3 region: CASSMIGWDSGANVLTF. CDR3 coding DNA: TGTGCCAGTAGTATGATCGGGTGGGACTCTGGGGCCAACGTCCTGACTTTC. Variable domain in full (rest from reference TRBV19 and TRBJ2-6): DGGITQSPKYLFRKEGQNVTLSCEQNLNHDAMYWYRQDPGQGLRLIYYSQIVNDFQKGDIAEGYSVSREKKESFPLTVTSAQKNPTAFYLCASSMIGWDSGANVLTFGAGSRLTVL.

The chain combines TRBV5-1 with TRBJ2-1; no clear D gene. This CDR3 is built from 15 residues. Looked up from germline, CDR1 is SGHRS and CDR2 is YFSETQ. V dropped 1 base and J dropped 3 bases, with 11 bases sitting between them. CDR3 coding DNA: TGCGCCAGCAGCTTGAGTGGGCCGCTCTACAATGAGCAGTTCTTC. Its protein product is CASSLSGPLYNEQFF.

CDR3 region: CASSYGGTDNYGYTF. The CDR3 nucleotides are TGTGCCAGCAGTTATGGGGGGACGGACAACTATGGCTACACCTTC. This chain uses TRBV6-5 with TRBJ1-2; D may be TRBD1 (5 bases). The CDR3 spans 15 residues. Germline lookup yields CDR1 MNHEY and CDR2 SVGAGI. Trimming left V 3 bases short and J 2 bases short, with 13 bases between.

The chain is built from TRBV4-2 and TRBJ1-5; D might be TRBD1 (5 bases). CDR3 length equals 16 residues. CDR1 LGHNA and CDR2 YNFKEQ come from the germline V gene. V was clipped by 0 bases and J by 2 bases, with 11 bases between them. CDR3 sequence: CASSQDPARGNQPQHF. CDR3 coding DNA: TGTGCCAGCAGCCAAGATCCCGCCAGGGGCAATCAGCCCCAGCATTTT.

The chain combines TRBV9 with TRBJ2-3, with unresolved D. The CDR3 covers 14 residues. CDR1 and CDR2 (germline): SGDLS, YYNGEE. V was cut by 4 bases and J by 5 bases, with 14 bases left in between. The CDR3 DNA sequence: TGTGCCAGCAGCTCTCGACCTAACCTAGATACGCAGTATTTT. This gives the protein CASSSRPNLDTQYF.

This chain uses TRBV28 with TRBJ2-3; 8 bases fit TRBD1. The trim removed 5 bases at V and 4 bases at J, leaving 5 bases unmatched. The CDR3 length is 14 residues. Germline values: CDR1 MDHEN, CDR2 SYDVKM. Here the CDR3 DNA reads TGTGCCAGCAGTGTAGCAGGGGGCGCAGATACGCAGTATTTT. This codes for CASSVAGGADTQYF.

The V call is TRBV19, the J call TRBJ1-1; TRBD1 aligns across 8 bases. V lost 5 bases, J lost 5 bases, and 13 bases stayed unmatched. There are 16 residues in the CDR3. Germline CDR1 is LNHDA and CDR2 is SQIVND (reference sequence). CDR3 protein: CASSQNRDRIETEAFF. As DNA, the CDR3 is TGTGCCAGTAGTCAAAATCGGGACAGGATCGAAACTGAAGCTTTCTTT.

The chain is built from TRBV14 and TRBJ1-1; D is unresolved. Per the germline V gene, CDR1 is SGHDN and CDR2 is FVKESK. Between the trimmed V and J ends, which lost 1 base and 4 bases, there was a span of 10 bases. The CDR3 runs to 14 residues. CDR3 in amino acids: CASSQGVEVTEAFF. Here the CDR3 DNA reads TGTGCCAGCAGCCAAGGTGTTGAGGTCACTGAAGCTTTCTTT.

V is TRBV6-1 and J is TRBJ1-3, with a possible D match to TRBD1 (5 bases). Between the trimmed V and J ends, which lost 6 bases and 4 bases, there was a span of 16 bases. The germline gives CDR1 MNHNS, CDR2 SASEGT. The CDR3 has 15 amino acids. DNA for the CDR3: TGTGCCAGCAGGGCCCGGGGGAGTGACGGAAACACCATATATTTT. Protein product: CASRARGSDGNTIYF.

The CDR3 nucleotides are TGCGCCAGCAGCTCCGATCTAGCGGGAGCTCTTACTGAGCAGTTCTTC. It specifies CASSSDLAGALTEQFF. The chain employs TRBV5-1 and TRBJ2-1; 10 bases map to TRBD2. This CDR3 comprises 16 residues. J lost 9 bases, V lost 3 bases, and 12 bases had no gene match. CDR1 and CDR2 (germline): SGHRS, YFSETQ.

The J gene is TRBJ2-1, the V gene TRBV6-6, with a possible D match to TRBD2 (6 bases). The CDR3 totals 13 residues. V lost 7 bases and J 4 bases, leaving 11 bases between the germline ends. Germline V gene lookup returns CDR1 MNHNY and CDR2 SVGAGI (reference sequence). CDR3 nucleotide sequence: TGTGCCAGCACTCCGGAGGGATACAATGAGCAGTTCTTC. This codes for CASTPEGYNEQFF.

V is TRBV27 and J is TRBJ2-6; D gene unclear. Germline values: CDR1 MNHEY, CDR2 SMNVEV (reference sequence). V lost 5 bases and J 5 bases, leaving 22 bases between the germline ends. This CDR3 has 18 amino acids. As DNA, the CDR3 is TGTGCCAGCAGTGGCCGTGTCTGGCTACAAAGTCGGGCCAACGTCCTGACTTTC. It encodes CASSGRVWLQSRANVLTF.

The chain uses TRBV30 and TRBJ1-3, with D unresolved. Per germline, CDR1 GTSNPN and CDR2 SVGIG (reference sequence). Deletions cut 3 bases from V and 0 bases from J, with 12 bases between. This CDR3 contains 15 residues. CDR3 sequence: CAWRKEGVSGNTIYF. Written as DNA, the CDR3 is TGTGCCTGGAGGAAGGAGGGAGTCTCTGGAAACACCATATATTTT.

The CDR3 reads CASSEVRQGQAFF. DNA of the CDR3: TGTGCCAGCAGTGAAGTGAGACAGGGTCAAGCTTTCTTT. The V gene is TRBV6-1, the J gene TRBJ1-1; 7 bases fit TRBD1. There are 13 residues in the CDR3. The germline V gene has CDR1 MNHNS and CDR2 SASEGT. J gave up 9 bases and V 1 base, and 5 bases lay outside the gene matches.

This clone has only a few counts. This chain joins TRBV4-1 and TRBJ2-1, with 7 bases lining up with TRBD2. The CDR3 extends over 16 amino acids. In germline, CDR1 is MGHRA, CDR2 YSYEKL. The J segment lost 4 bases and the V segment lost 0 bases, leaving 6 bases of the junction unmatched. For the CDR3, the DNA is TGCGCCAGCAGCCAAGACTCGGCTAGCGGTTACAATGAGCAGTTCTTC. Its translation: CASSQDSASGYNEQFF.

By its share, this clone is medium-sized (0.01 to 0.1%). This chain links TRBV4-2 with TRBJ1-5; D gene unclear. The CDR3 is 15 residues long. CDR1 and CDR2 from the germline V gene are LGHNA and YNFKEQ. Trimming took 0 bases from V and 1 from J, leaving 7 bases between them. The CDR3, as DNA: TGTGCCAGCAGCCAAGATTTAGCCAGCAATCAGCCCCAGCATTTT. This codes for CASSQDLASNQPQHF.

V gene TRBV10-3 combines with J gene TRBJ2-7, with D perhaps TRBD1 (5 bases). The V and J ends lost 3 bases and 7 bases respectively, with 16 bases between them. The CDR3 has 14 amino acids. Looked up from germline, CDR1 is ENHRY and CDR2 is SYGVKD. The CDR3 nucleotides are TGTGCCATCAGTGAACAGGCCCTCCCTACAGAGCAGTACTTC. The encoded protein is CAISEQALPTEQYF.

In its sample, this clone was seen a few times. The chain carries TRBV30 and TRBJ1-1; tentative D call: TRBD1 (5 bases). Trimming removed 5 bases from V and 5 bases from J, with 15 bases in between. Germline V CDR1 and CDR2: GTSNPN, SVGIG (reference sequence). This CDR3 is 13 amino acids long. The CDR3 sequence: CAWDWGGGTEAFF. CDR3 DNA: TGTGCCTGGGACTGGGGTGGGGGGACTGAAGCTTTCTTT.

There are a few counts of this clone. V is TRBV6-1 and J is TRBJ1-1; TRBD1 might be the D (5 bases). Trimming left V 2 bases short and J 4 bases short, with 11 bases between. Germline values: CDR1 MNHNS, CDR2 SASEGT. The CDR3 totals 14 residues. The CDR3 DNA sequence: TGTGCCAGCAGTGAACAGGGCAGAGGCACTGAAGCTTTCTTT. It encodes CASSEQGRGTEAFF.

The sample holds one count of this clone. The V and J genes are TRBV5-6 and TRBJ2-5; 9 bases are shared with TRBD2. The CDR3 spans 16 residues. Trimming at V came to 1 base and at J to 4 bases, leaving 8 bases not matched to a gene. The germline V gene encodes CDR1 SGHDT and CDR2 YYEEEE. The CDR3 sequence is CASSLRRGGGVETQYF. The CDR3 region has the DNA TGTGCCAGCAGCTTGAGGCGGGGGGGCGGCGTAGAGACCCAGTACTTC.

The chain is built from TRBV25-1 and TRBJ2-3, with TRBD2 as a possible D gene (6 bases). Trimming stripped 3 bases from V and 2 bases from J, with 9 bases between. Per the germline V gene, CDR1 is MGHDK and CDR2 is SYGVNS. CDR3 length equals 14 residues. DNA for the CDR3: TGTGCCAGCAGTGATAGCGGAGTCACAGATACGCAGTATTTT. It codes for CASSDSGVTDTQYF. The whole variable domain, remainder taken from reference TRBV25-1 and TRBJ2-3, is EADIYQTPRYLVIGTGKKITLECSQTMGHDKMYWYQQDPGMELHLIHYSYGVNSTEKGDLSSESTVSRIRTEHFPLTLESARPSHTSQYLCASSDSGVTDTQYFGPGTRLTVL.

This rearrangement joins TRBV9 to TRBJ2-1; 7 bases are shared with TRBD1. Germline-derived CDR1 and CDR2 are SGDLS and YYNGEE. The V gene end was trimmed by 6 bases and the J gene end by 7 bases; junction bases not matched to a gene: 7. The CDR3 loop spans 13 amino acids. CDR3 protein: CASNTQTGNEQFF. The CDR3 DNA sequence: TGTGCCAGCAACACCCAGACAGGGAATGAGCAGTTCTTC.

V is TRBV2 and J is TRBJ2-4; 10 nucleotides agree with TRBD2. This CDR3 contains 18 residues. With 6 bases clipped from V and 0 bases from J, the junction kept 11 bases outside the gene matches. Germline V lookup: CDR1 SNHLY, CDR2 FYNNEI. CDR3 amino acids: CASRVSGGPTRAKNIQYF. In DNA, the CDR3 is TGTGCCAGCAGGGTTAGCGGGGGGCCAACGCGAGCCAAAAACATTCAGTACTTC. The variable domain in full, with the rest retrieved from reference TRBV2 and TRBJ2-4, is EPEVTQTPSHQVTQMGQEVILRCVPISNHLYFYWYRQILGQKVEFLVSFYNNEISEKSEIFDDQFSVERPDGSNFTLKIRSTKLEDSAMYFCASRVSGGPTRAKNIQYFGAGTRLSVL.

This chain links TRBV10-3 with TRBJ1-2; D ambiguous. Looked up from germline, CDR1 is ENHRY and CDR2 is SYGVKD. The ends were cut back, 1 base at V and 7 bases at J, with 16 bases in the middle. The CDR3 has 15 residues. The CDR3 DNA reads TGTGCCATCAGTGAGTTCCAGTTCCCCCTTCTTGGCTACACCTTC. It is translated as CAISEFQFPLLGYTF.

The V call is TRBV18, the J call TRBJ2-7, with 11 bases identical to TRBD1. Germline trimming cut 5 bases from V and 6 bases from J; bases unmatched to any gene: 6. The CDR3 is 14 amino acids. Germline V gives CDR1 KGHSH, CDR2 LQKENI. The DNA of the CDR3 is TGTGCCAGCTCAAGAGCGGGACAGGGGGGCGAGCAGTACTTC. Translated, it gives CASSRAGQGGEQYF.

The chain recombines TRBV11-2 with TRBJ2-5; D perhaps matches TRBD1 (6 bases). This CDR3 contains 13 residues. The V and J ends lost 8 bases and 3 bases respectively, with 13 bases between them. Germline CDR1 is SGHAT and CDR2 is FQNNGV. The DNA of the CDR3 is TGTGCCAGCCGAGGGGGAAGTGAAGAGACCCAGTACTTC. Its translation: CASRGGSEETQYF.

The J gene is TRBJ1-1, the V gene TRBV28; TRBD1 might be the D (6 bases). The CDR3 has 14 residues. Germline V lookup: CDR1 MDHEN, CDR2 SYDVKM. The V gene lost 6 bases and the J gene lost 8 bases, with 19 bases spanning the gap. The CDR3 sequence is CASSSQGQSPEAFF. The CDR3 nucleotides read TGTGCCAGCAGCTCCCAGGGACAATCTCCAGAAGCTTTCTTT. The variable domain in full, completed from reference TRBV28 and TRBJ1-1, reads DVKVTQSSRYLVKRTGEKVFLECVQDMDHENMFWYRQDPGLGLRLIYFSYDVKMKEKGDIPEGYSVSREKKERFSLILESASTNQTSMYLCASSSQGQSPEAFFGQGTRLTVV.

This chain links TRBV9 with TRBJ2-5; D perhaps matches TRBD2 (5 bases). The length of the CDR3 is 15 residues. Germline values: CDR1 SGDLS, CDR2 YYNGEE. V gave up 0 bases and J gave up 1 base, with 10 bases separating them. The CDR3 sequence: CASSVVGSGQETQYF. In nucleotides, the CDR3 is TGTGCCAGCAGCGTAGTTGGGAGCGGCCAAGAGACCCAGTACTTC. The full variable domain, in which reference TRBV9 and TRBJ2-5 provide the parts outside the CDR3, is DSGVTQTPKHLITATGQRVTLRCSPRSGDLSVYWYQQSLDQGLQFLIQYYNGEERAKGNILERFSAQQFPDLHSELNLSSLELGDSALYFCASSVVGSGQETQYFGPGTRLLVL.

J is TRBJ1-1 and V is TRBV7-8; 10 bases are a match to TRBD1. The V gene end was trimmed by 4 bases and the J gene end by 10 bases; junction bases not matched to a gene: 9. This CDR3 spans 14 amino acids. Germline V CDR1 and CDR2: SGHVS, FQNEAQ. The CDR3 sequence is CASSSLDRGHGAFF. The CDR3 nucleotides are TGTGCCAGCAGCTCCCTAGACAGGGGGCATGGAGCTTTCTTT. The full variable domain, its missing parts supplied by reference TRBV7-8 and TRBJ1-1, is GAGVSQSPRYKVAKRGQDVALRCDPISGHVSLFWYQQALGQGPEFLTYFQNEAQLDKSGLPSDRFFAERPEGSVSTLKIQRTQQEDSAVYLCASSSLDRGHGAFFGQGTRLTVV.

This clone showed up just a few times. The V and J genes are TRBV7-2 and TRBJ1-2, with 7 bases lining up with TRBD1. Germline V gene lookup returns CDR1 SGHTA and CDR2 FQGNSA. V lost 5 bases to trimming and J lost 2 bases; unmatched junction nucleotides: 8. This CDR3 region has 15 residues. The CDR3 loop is CASSVRDSKNYGYTF. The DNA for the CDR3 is TGTGCCAGCAGCGTCCGGGACAGCAAAAACTATGGCTACACCTTC.

Here the CDR3 reads CASTASGGPDNEQFF. CDR3 in DNA: TGTGCCAGCACCGCTAGCGGGGGACCTGACAATGAGCAGTTCTTC. This chain uses TRBV5-4 with TRBJ2-1, with TRBD2 matching 10 bases. Germline V gene data show CDR1 as SGHNT and CDR2 as YYREEE (reference sequence). The CDR3 has 15 residues. V gave up 6 bases and J gave up 5 bases; unmatched junction bases: 8.

The CDR3 protein is CAITRDRGSGYTF. CDR3 sequence (DNA): TGTGCCATCACCAGGGACAGGGGATCAGGCTACACCTTC. This chain connects TRBV10-3 to TRBJ1-2, with 10 bases identical to TRBD1. The CDR3 loop spans 13 amino acids. Germline CDR1 and CDR2: ENHRY and SYGVKD. V shed 7 bases and J 8 bases; nucleotides not matched to a gene: 7.